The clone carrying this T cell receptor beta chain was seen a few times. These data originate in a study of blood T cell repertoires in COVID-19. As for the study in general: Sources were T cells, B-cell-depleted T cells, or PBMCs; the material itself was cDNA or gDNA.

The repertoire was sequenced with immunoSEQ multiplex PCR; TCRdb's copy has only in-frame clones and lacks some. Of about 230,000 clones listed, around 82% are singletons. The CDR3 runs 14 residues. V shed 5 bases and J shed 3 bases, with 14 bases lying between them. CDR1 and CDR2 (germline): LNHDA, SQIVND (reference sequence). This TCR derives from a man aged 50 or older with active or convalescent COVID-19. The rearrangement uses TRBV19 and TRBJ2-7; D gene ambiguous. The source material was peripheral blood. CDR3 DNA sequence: TGTGCCAGTAGTGCGCGGCACACCTTCTACGAGCAGTACTTC. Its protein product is CASSARHTFYEQYF.